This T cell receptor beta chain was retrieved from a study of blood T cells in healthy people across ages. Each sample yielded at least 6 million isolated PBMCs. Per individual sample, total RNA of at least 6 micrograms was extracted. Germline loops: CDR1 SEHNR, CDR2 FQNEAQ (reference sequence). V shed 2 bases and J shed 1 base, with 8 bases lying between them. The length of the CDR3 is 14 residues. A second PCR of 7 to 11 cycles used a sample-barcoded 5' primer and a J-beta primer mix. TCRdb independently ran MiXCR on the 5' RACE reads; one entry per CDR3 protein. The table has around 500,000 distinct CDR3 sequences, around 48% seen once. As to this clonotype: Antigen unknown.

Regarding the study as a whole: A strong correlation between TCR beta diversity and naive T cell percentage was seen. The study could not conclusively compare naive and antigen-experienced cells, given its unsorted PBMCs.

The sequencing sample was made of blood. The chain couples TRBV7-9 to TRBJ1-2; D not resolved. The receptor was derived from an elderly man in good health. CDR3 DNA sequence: TGTGCCAGCAGCTTACAAGGCGTTAACTATGGCTACACCTTC. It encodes CASSLQGVNYGYTF.